Included here is one T cell receptor beta chain sequence, with context. Generated by immunoSEQ multiplex PCR, the TCRdb table keeps only in-frame clones and is missing some. The table records under 120,000 clones, around 79% of them present only once. The data belong to a study of blood T cell repertoires in COVID-19. Study details: PBMCs, B-cell-depleted T cells, or T cells provided the cDNA or gDNA that made up the material.

The germline V gene encodes CDR1 MGHRA and CDR2 YSYEKL. The CDR3 covers 13 residues. Trimming cost V 0 bases and J 10 bases, with 10 bases left between them. Sequenced sample: peripheral blood. This rearrangement joins TRBV4-1 to TRBJ2-1; possibly TRBD2 for D (5 bases). This clonotype was sampled from a man aged 65 to 79 with active or convalescent COVID-19. DNA of the CDR3: TGCGCCAGCAGCCAAGATGCGGGCTTCGAGCAGTTCTTC. It translates to CASSQDAGFEQFF.